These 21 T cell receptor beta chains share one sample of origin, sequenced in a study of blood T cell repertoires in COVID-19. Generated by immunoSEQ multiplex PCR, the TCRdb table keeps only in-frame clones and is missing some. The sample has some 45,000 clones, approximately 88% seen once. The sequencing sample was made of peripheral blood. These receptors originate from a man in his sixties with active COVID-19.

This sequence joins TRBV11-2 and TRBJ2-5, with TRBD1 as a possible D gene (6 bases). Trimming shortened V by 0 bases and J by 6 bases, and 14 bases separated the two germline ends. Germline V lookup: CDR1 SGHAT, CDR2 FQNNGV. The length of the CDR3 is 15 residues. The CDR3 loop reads CASSLDGKGGQTQYF. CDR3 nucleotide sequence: TGTGCCAGCAGCTTAGATGGGAAAGGGGGTCAGACCCAGTACTTC.

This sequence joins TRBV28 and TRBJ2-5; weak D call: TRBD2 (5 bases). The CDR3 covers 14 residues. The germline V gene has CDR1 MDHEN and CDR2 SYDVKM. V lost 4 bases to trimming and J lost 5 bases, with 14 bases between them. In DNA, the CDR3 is TGTGCCAGCAGTTCCGGGCCCCCTAGCGAGACCCAGTACTTC. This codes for CASSSGPPSETQYF.

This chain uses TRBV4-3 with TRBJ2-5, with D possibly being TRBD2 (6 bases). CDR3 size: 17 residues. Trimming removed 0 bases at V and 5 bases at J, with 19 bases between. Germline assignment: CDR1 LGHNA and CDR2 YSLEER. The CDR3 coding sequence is TGCGCCAGCAGCCAAGATATGGGACTGGGCTTGGGGGAGACCCAGTACTTC. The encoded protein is CASSQDMGLGLGETQYF.

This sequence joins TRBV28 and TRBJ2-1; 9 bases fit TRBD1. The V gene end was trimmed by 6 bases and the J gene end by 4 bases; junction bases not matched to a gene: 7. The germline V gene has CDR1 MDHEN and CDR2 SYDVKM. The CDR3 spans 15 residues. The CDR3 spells CASRWGQGPYNEQFF. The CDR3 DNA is TGTGCCAGCAGATGGGGACAGGGACCTTACAATGAGCAGTTCTTC.

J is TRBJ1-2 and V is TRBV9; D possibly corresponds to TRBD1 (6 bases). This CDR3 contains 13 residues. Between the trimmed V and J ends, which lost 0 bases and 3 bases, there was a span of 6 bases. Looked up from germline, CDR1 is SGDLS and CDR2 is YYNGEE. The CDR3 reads CASSVGQDYGYTF. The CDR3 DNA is TGTGCCAGCAGCGTAGGACAGGACTATGGCTACACCTTC.

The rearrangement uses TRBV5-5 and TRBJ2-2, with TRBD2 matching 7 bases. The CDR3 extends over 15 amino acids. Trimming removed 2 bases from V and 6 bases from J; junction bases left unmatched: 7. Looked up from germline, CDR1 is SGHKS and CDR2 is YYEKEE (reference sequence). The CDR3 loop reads CASSLGGSFAGELFF. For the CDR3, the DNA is TGTGCCAGCAGCTTAGGCGGGAGCTTTGCCGGGGAGCTGTTTTTT.

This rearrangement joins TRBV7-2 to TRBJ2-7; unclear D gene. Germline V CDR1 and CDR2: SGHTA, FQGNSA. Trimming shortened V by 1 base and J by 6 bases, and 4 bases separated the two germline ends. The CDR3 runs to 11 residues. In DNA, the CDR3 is TGTGCCAGCAGCTTAGACAGCGAGCAGTACTTC. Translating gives CASSLDSEQYF.

CDR3 sequence reads: CASSQGGGVNTEAFF. In nucleotides, the CDR3 is TGCGCCAGCAGCCAGGGGGGGGGAGTGAACACTGAAGCTTTCTTT. This chain joins TRBV4-1 and TRBJ1-1, with D possibly TRBD1 on 5 matching bases. The CDR3 sequence is 15 residues long. Trimming left V 3 bases short and J 0 bases short, with 11 bases between. Germline V gives CDR1 MGHRA, CDR2 YSYEKL.

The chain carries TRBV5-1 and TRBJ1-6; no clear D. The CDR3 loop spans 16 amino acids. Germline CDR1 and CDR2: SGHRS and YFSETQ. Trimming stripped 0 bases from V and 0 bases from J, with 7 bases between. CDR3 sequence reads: CASSLESSSYNSPLHF. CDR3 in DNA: TGCGCCAGCAGCTTGGAGTCCAGCTCCTATAATTCACCCCTCCACTTT.

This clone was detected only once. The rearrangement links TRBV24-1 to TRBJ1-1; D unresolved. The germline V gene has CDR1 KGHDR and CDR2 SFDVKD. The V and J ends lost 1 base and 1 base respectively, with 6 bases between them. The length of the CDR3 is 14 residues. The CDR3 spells CATSDLHPNTEAFF. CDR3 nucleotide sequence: TGTGCCACCAGTGATTTACACCCGAACACTGAAGCTTTCTTT.

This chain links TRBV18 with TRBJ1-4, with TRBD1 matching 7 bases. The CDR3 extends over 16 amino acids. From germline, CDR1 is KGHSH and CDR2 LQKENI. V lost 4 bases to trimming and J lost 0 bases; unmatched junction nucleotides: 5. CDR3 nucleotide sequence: TGTGCCAGCTCACAAAAGGGACAGACAACTAATGAAAAACTGTTTTTT. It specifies CASSQKGQTTNEKLFF.

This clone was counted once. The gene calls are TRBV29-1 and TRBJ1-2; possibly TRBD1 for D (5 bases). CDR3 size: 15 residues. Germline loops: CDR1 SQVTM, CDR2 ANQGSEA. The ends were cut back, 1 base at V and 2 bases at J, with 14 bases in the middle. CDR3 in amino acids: CSVEVGSAGNYGYTF. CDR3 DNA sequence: TGCAGCGTTGAAGTTGGATCGGCAGGGAACTATGGCTACACCTTC. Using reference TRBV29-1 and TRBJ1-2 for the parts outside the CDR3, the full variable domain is SAVISQKPSRDICQRGTSLTIQCQVDSQVTMMFWYRQQPGQSLTLIATANQGSEATYESGFVIDKFPISRPNLTFSTLTVSNMSPEDSSIYLCSVEVGSAGNYGYTFGSGTRLTVV.

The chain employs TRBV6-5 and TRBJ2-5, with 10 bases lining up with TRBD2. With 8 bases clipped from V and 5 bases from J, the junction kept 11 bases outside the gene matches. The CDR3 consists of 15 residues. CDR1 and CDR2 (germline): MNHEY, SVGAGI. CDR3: CASRRAGGPGETQYF. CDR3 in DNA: TGTGCCAGCCGTCGAGCGGGGGGGCCTGGGGAGACCCAGTACTTC.

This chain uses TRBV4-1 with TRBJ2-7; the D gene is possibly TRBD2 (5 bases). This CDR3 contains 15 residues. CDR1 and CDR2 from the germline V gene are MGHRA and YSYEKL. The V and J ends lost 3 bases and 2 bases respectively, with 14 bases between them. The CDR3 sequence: CASSHPGSEAYEQYF. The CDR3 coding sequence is TGCGCCAGCAGCCATCCGGGGAGCGAGGCCTACGAGCAGTACTTC.

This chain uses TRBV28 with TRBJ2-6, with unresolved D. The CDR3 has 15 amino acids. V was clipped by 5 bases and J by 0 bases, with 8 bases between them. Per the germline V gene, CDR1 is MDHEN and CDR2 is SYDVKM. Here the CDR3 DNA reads TGTGCCAGCAGTATAACAGCCTCTGGGGCCAACGTCCTGACTTTC. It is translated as CASSITASGANVLTF. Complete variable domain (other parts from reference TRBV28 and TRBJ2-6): DVKVTQSSRYLVKRTGEKVFLECVQDMDHENMFWYRQDPGLGLRLIYFSYDVKMKEKGDIPEGYSVSREKKERFSLILESASTNQTSMYLCASSITASGANVLTFGAGSRLTVL.

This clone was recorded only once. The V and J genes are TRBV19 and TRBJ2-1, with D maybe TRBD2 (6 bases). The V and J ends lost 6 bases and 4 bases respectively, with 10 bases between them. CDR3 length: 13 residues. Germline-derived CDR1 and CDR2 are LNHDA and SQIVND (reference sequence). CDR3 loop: CASSRGGYNEQFF. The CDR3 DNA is TGTGCCAGTAGCCGGGGAGGATACAATGAGCAGTTCTTC.

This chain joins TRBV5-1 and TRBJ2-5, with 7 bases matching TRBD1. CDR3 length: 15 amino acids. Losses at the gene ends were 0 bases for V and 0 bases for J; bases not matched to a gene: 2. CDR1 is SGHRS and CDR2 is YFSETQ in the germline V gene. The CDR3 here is CASSLDGTDQETQYF. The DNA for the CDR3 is TGCGCCAGCAGCTTGGACGGGACAGACCAAGAGACCCAGTACTTC.

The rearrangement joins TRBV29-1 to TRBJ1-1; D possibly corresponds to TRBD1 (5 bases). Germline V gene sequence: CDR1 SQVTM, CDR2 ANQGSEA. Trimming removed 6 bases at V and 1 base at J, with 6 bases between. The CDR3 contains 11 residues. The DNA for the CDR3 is TGCAGCGTGACAGAGAACACTGAAGCTTTCTTT. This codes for CSVTENTEAFF. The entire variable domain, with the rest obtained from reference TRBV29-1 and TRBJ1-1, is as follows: SAVISQKPSRDICQRGTSLTIQCQVDSQVTMMFWYRQQPGQSLTLIATANQGSEATYESGFVIDKFPISRPNLTFSTLTVSNMSPEDSSIYLCSVTENTEAFFGQGTRLTVV.

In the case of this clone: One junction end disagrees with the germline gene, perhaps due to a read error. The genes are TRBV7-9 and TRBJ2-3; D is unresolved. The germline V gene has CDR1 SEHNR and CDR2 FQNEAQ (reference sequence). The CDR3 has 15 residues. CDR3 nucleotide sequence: TGTGCCAGCACCTTAAATAACAGATCGGTAGATACGCAGTATTTT. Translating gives CASTLNNRSVDTQYF.

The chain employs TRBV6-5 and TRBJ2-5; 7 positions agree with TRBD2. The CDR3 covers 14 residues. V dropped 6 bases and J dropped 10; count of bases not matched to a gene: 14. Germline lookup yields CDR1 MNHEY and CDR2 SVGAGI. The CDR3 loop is CASRTDAGVGDQYF. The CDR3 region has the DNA TGTGCCAGCAGAACCGACGCGGGAGTTGGAGACCAGTACTTC.

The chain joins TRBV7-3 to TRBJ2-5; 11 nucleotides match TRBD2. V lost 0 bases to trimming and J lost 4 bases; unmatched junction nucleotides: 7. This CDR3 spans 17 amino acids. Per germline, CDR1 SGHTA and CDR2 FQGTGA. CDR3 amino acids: CASSLTSGRGSGETQYF. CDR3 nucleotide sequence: TGTGCCAGCAGCTTAACTAGCGGGAGGGGATCGGGAGAGACCCAGTACTTC. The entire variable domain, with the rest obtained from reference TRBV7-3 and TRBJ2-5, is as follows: GAGVSQTPSNKVTEKGKYVELRCDPISGHTALYWYRQSLGQGPEFLIYFQGTGAADDSGLPNDRFFAVRPEGSVSTLKIQRTERGDSAVYLCASSLTSGRGSGETQYFGPGTRLLVL.